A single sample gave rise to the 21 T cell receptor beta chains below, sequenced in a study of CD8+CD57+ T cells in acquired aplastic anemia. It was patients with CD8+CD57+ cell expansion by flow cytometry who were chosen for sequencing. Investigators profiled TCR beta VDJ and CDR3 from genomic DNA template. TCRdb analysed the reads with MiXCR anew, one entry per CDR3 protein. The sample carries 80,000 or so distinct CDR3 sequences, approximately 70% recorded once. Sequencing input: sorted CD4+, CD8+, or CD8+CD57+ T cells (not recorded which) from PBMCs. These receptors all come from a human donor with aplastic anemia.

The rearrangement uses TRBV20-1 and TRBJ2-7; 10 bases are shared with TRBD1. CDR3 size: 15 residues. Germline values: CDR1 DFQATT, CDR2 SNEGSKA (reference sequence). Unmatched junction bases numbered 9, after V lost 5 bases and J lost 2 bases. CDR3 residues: CSAPNRDRGTYEQYF. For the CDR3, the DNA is TGCAGTGCTCCGAACCGGGACAGGGGTACCTACGAGCAGTACTTC.

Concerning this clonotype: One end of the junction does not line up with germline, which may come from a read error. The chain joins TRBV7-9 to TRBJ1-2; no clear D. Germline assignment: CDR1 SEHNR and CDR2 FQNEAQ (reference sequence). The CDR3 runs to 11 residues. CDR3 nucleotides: TGTGCCATCGGCGACCTCTATGGCCACACCTTC. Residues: CAIGDLYGHTF.

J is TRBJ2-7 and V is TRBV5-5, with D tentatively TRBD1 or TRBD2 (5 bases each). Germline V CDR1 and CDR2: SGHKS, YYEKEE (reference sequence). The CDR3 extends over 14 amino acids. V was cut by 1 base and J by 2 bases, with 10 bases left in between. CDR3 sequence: CASSLWDEAYEQYF. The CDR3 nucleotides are TGTGCCAGCAGCTTGTGGGACGAGGCCTACGAGCAGTACTTC. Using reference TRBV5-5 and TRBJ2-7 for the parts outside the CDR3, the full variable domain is DAGVTQSPTHLIKTRGQQVTLRCSPISGHKSVSWYQQVLGQGPQFIFQYYEKEERGRGNFPDRFSARQFPNYSSELNVNALLLGDSALYLCASSLWDEAYEQYFGPGTRLTVT.

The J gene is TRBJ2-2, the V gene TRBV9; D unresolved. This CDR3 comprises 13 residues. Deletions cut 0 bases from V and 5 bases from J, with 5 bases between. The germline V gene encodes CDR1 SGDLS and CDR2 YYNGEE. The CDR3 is CASSVEWTGELFF. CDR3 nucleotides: TGTGCCAGCAGCGTAGAGTGGACCGGGGAGCTGTTTTTT. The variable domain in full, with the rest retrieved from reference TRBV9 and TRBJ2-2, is DSGVTQTPKHLITATGQRVTLRCSPRSGDLSVYWYQQSLDQGLQFLIQYYNGEERAKGNILERFSAQQFPDLHSELNLSSLELGDSALYFCASSVEWTGELFFGEGSRLTVL.

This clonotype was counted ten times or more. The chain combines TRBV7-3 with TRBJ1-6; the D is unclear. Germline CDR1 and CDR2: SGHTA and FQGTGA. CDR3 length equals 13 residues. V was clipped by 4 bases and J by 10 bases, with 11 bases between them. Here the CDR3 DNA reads TGTGCCAGCAGCTCTAACTCTGGATCACCCCTCCACTTT. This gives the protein CASSSNSGSPLHF.

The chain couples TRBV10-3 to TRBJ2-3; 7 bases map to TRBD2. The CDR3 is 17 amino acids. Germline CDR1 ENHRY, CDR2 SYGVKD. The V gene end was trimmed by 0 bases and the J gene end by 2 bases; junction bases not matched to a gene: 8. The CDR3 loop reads CAISESPAGPDTDTQYF. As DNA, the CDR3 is TGTGCCATCAGTGAGTCACCAGCGGGGCCAGACACAGATACGCAGTATTTT.

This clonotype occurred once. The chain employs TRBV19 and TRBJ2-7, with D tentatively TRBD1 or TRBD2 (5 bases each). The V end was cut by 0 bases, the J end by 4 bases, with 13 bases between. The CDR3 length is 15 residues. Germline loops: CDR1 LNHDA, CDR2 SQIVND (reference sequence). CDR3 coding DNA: TGTGCCAGTAGTATAGAGGTCTGCGAGGGGTACGAGCAGTACTTC. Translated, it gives CASSIEVCEGYEQYF.

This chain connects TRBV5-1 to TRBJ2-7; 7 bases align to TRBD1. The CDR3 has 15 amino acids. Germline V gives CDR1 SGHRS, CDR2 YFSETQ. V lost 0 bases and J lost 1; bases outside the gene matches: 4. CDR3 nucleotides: TGCGCCAGCAGCTTGGGGGACAGCACTTCCTACGAGCAGTACTTC. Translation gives CASSLGDSTSYEQYF.

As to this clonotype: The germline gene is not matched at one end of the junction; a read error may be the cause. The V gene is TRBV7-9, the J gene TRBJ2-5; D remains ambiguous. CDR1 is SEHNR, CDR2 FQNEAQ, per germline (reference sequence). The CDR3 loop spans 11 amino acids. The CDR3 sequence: CAISLWETQYF. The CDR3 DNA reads TGTGCCATCAGCTTATGGGAGACCCAGTACTTC. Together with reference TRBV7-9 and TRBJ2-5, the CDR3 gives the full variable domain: DTGVSQNPRHKITKRGQNVTFRCDPISEHNRLYWYRQTLGQGPEFLTYFQNEAQLEKSRLLSDRFSAERPKGSFSTLEIQRTEQGDSAMYLCAISLWETQYFGPGTRLLVL.

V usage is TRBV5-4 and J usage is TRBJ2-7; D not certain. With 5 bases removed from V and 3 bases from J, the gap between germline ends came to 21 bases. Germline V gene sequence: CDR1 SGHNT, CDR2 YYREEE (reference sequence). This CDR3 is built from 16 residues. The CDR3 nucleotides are TGTGCCAGCAGGAAGCGAGACACGTCCTCCCACTACGAGCAGTACTTC. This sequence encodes CASRKRDTSSHYEQYF.

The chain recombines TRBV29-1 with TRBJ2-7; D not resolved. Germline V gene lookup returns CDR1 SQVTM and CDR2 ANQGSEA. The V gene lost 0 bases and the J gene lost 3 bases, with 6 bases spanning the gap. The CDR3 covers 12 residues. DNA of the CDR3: TGCAGCGTTGAAGACAGGAGCTACGAGCAGTACTTC. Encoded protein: CSVEDRSYEQYF.

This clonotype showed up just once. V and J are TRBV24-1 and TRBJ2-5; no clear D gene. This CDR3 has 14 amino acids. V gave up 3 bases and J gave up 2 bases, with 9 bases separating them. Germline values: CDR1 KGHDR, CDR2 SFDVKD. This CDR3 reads CATSDRAGQETQYF. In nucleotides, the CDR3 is TGTGCCACCAGTGATAGAGCAGGTCAAGAGACCCAGTACTTC.

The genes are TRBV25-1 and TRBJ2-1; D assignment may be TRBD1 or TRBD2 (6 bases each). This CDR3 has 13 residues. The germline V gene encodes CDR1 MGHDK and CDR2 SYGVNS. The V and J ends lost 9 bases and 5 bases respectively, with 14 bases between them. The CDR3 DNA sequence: TGTGCCAGTCAGCAAGGGGGGCACAATGAGCAGTTCTTC. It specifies CASQQGGHNEQFF.

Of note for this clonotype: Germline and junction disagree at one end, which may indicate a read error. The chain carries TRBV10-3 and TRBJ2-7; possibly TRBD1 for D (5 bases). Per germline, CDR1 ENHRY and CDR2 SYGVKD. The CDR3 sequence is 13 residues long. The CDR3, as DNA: TGTGCCAGCAGTTTCGCCCAGGGTTCCGAGCAGTACTTC. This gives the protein CASSFAQGSEQYF.

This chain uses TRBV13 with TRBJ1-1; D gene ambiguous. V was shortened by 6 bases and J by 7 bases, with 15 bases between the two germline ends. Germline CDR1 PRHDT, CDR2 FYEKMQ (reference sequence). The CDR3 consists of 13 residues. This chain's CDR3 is CASSRRVYGEAFF. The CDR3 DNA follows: TGTGCCAGCAGTCGAAGGGTTTACGGTGAAGCTTTCTTT.

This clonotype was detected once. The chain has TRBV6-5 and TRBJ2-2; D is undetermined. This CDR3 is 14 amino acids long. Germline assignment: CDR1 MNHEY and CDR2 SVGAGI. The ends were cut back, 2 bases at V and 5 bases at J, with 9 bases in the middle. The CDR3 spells CASSYVSATGELFF. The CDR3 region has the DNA TGTGCCAGCAGTTACGTGTCGGCTACCGGGGAGCTGTTTTTT.

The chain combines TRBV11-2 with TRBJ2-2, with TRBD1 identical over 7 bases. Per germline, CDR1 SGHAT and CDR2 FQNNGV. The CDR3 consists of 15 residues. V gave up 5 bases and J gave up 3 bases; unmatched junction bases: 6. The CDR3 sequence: CASSTRDRDTGELFF. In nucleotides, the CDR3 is TGTGCCAGCAGCACCAGGGACAGAGACACCGGGGAGCTGTTTTTT.

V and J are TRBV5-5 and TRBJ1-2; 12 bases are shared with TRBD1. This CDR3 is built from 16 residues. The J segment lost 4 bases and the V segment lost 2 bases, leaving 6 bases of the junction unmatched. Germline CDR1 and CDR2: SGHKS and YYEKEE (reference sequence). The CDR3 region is CASSFPPGQGAYGYTF. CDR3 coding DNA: TGTGCCAGCAGCTTCCCTCCGGGACAGGGGGCCTATGGCTACACCTTC.

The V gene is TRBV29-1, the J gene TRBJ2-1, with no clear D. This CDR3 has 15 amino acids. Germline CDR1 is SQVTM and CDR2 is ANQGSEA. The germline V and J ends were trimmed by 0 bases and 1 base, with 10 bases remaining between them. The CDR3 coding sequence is TGCAGCGTTGAAGATAAGGACGGATCCTACAATGAGCAGTTCTTC. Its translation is CSVEDKDGSYNEQFF.

The CDR3 region is CSAHGQDTYEQYF. The CDR3 DNA sequence: TGCAGTGCACACGGACAGGATACCTACGAGCAGTACTTC. The chain has TRBV20-1 and TRBJ2-7; 7 bases fit TRBD1. V was pared by 6 bases and J by 2 bases, with 7 bases of the junction left unmatched. The CDR3 is made up of 13 amino acids. Germline V gene sequence: CDR1 DFQATT, CDR2 SNEGSKA (reference sequence).

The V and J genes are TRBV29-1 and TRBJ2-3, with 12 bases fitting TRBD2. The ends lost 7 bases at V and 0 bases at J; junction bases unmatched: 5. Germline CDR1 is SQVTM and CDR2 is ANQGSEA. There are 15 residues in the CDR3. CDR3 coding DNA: TGCAGCGCCCCAGGGACTAGCGGGAGCACAGATACGCAGTATTTT. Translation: CSAPGTSGSTDTQYF.